The next 2 T cell receptor beta chains were all read from a single sample in a study of blood T cell repertoires in COVID-19. Measured with immunoSEQ multiplex PCR; TCRdb has only the in-frame clones, and not every one. The sample contains a few hundred thousand clones, approximately 82% of which appear only once. Sequenced sample: peripheral blood. The receptors here all came from a woman aged 18-35 years with acute or convalescent COVID-19.

The CDR3 DNA follows: TGTGCCAGCAGTTATGGTGGCGGCAGCTCTAACTATGGCTACACCTTC. The encoded protein is CASSYGGGSSNYGYTF. V and J are TRBV6-2 or TRBV6-3 and TRBJ1-2; no clear D gene. In germline, CDR1 is MNHEY, CDR2 SVGEGT. V was pared by 3 bases and J by 0 bases, with 14 bases between. The CDR3 runs 16 residues.

The genes are TRBV5-1 and TRBJ1-6, with D uncertain. This CDR3 is built from 12 residues. The ends were cut back, 4 bases at V and 10 bases at J, with 9 bases in the middle. Per germline, CDR1 SGHRS and CDR2 YFSETQ. The CDR3 DNA reads TGCGCCAGCAGCCTCCCGGGGTCACCCCTCCACTTT. It specifies CASSLPGSPLHF.